The 21 T cell receptor beta chains below come from one sample, sequenced in a study of CD8 T cells in ankylosing spondylitis. Findings of the study overall: A TCR beta motif made of fewer than 10 highly homologous variants seemed typical of ankylosing spondylitis blood.

Their target antigens are unknown. TCRdb re-called the 5' RACE reads through MiXCR, storing one row per CDR3 protein. The repertoire holds roughly 700,000 distinct CDR3 sequences, with 15% to 20% as singletons. The material sequenced was blood, either unsorted or a sorted T cell fraction (not recorded which). All receptors derive from a male donor with ankylosing spondylitis.

This clonotype occurred a few times. V and J are TRBV20-1 and TRBJ2-5; D is possibly TRBD2 (6 bases). The ends were cut back, 8 bases at V and 5 bases at J, with 15 bases in the middle. Per the germline V gene, CDR1 is DFQATT and CDR2 is SNEGSKA (reference sequence). The CDR3 runs 12 residues. The CDR3 loop reads CSRPKRAETQYF. In nucleotides, the CDR3 is TGCAGTCGTCCCAAGCGGGCGGAGACCCAGTACTTC.

The rearrangement joins TRBV6-1 to TRBJ2-3; 8 bases are a match to TRBD2. This CDR3 is 16 amino acids long. V lost 7 bases, J lost 2 bases, and 11 bases stayed unmatched. Germline V gene lookup returns CDR1 MNHNS and CDR2 SASEGT. The CDR3 here is CASNREKAGDTDTQYF. CDR3 DNA: TGTGCCAGCAATCGGGAAAAAGCGGGGGACACAGATACGCAGTATTTT.

This clonotype appeared a few times. The chain employs TRBV20-1 and TRBJ2-3; weak D call: TRBD1 (6 bases). Germline loops: CDR1 DFQATT, CDR2 SNEGSKA (reference sequence). The CDR3 loop spans 15 amino acids. Deletions cut 3 bases from V and 3 bases from J, with 16 bases between. The CDR3, as DNA: TGCAGTGCTAGTCGGCAGAGGGGGATGACAGATACGCAGTATTTT. Encoded protein: CSASRQRGMTDTQYF.

The rearrangement joins TRBV5-1 to TRBJ2-1, with a weak D call TRBD1 (5 bases). This CDR3 has 15 residues. Germline CDR1 reads SGHRS; CDR2 reads YFSETQ. Between the trimmed V and J ends, which lost 0 bases and 8 bases, there was a span of 15 bases. CDR3 in DNA: TGCGCCAGCAGCTTGGTCACAGGTAAAGGGGATGAGCAGTTCTTC. Its protein product is CASSLVTGKGDEQFF.

This clonotype was counted between two and nine times. The chain carries TRBV5-1 and TRBJ2-7; possibly TRBD1 for D (6 bases). V lost 1 base and J 7 bases, leaving 15 bases between the germline ends. The CDR3 spans 14 residues. Per the germline V gene, CDR1 is SGHRS and CDR2 is YFSETQ. The CDR3, as DNA: TGCGCCAGCAGCTTGACGGCAGGGGTTCGGGAGCAGTACTTC. It encodes CASSLTAGVREQYF.

The V and J genes are TRBV28 and TRBJ2-7; D is perhaps TRBD2 (6 bases). V dropped 4 bases and J dropped 4 bases, with 14 bases sitting between them. Germline CDR1 is MDHEN and CDR2 is SYDVKM. The CDR3 extends over 14 amino acids. CDR3 sequence (DNA): TGTGCCAGCAGTTCCGGGACTTCACAATACGAGCAGTACTTC. Amino acid sequence: CASSSGTSQYEQYF.

V gene TRBV20-1 combines with J gene TRBJ2-4; D is possibly TRBD1 (5 bases). From germline, CDR1 is DFQATT and CDR2 SNEGSKA (reference sequence). V was pared by 5 bases and J by 0 bases, with 14 bases between. The CDR3 extends over 15 amino acids. This CDR3 reads CSALRGSLAKNIQYF. In nucleotides, the CDR3 is TGCAGTGCTCTAAGGGGTTCGTTAGCCAAAAACATTCAGTACTTC.

The V and J genes are TRBV4-3 and TRBJ2-3, with D possibly matching TRBD1 (5 bases). Germline loops: CDR1 LGHNA, CDR2 YSLEER. CDR3 length: 16 amino acids. Trimming took off 1 base at V and 7 bases at J, with 18 bases between the two ends. CDR3 in DNA: TGCGCCAGCAGCCAAGGAGTGGGGCAAAGGGCACATACGCAGTATTTT. Translated, it gives CASSQGVGQRAHTQYF.

This clonotype was seen more than once but under ten times. Written as DNA, the CDR3 is TGTGCCAGCAGTGATCAGGGGTTGGTAGCTTTCTTT. Its protein product is CASSDQGLVAFF. V gene TRBV6-1 combines with J gene TRBJ1-1, with D possibly matching TRBD1 (6 bases). The CDR3 contains 12 residues. V lost 3 bases, J lost 10 bases, and 12 bases lay in between. Germline V gene data show CDR1 as MNHNS and CDR2 as SASEGT.

J is TRBJ2-3 and V is TRBV5-5; 7 positions match TRBD1. The CDR3 consists of 15 residues. Germline CDR1 reads SGHKS; CDR2 reads YYEKEE (reference sequence). The V segment lost 3 bases and the J segment 2 bases; nucleotides outside the gene matches: 6. The CDR3 region has the DNA TGTGCCAGCAGCTACCCGACAGGGAACACAGATACGCAGTATTTT. The encoded protein is CASSYPTGNTDTQYF.

A single count supports this clonotype. This sequence joins TRBV15 and TRBJ2-1; possible D gene TRBD2, 6 bases. The germline gives CDR1 LNHNV, CDR2 YYDKDF (reference sequence). The CDR3 has 15 amino acids. Trimming stripped 1 base from V and 2 bases from J, with 9 bases between. The CDR3 DNA reads TGTGCCACCAGCAGAGCGGGAGTGGCCTACAATGAGCAGTTCTTC. As protein: CATSRAGVAYNEQFF.

The chain joins TRBV3-1 to TRBJ1-4, with 9 positions matching TRBD1. CDR1 is LGHDT, CDR2 YNNKEL, per germline (reference sequence). Losses at the gene ends were 4 bases for V and 10 bases for J; bases not matched to a gene: 13. The CDR3 extends over 16 amino acids. CDR3 loop: CASSLTSGTGIGKLFF. The CDR3 DNA sequence: TGTGCCAGCAGCCTTACCTCCGGGACAGGGATTGGAAAACTGTTTTTT.

This rearrangement joins TRBV24-1 to TRBJ2-1, with D perhaps TRBD1 (5 bases). The CDR3 extends over 14 amino acids. V was shortened by 8 bases and J by 0 bases, with 10 bases between the two germline ends. Germline CDR1 reads KGHDR; CDR2 reads SFDVKD. CDR3 sequence reads: CATTNRSSYNEQFF. CDR3 DNA sequence: TGTGCCACCACTAACAGGAGCTCCTACAATGAGCAGTTCTTC.

The rearrangement uses TRBV5-6 and TRBJ1-5; a weak D match, TRBD1 (5 bases). This CDR3 region has 15 residues. CDR1 and CDR2 (germline): SGHDT, YYEEEE. V lost 4 bases, J lost 5 bases, and 16 bases lay in between. Written as DNA, the CDR3 is TGTGCCAGCAGCCGCAGGGTTCTGGTTGATCAGCCCCAGCATTTT. It yields the protein CASSRRVLVDQPQHF.

The chain uses TRBV9 and TRBJ2-2, with 8 bases identical to TRBD2. Germline values: CDR1 SGDLS, CDR2 YYNGEE. There are 16 residues in the CDR3. J gave up 4 bases and V 1 base, and 6 bases lay outside the gene matches. The CDR3 protein is CASSVRSGGGTGELFF. As DNA, the CDR3 is TGTGCCAGCAGCGTAAGGTCGGGGGGGGGCACCGGGGAGCTGTTTTTT.

The V and J genes are TRBV11-2 and TRBJ2-6; D may be TRBD1 (6 bases). Trimming removed 5 bases at V and 0 bases at J, with 8 bases between. The length of the CDR3 is 15 residues. Germline assignment: CDR1 SGHAT and CDR2 FQNNGV. Here the CDR3 reads CASSRDISGANVLTF. DNA for the CDR3: TGTGCCAGCAGCCGGGACATCTCTGGGGCCAACGTCCTGACTTTC. The full variable domain, rest sourced from reference TRBV11-2 and TRBJ2-6, is EAGVAQSPRYKIIEKRQSVAFWCNPISGHATLYWYQQILGQGPKLLIQFQNNGVVDDSQLPKDRFSAERLKGVDSTLKIQPAKLEDSAVYLCASSRDISGANVLTFGAGSRLTVL.

This chain joins TRBV27 and TRBJ2-3; perhaps TRBD2 as D (5 bases). The germline V and J ends were trimmed by 11 bases and 0 bases, with 15 bases remaining between them. CDR1 is MNHEY and CDR2 is SMNVEV in the germline V gene (reference sequence). This CDR3 is 14 amino acids long. CDR3 amino acids: CAAAAGRSTDTQYF. DNA of the CDR3: TGTGCCGCCGCGGCGGGTAGAAGCACAGATACGCAGTATTTT.

The V call is TRBV25-1, the J call TRBJ1-1; 8 nucleotides align to TRBD1. After removal of 6 bases from V and 4 bases from J, the junction contained 1 base not matched to a gene. The CDR3 is 12 amino acids. Germline V CDR1 and CDR2: MGHDK, SYGVNS. The CDR3 DNA reads TGTGCCAGCAGAGGACAGGGCACTGAAGCTTTCTTT. Encoded protein: CASRGQGTEAFF. Combining the CDR3 with reference TRBV25-1 and TRBJ1-1 gives the whole variable domain EADIYQTPRYLVIGTGKKITLECSQTMGHDKMYWYQQDPGMELHLIHYSYGVNSTEKGDLSSESTVSRIRTEHFPLTLESARPSHTSQYLCASRGQGTEAFFGQGTRLTVV.

In its sample, this clonotype was seen a few times. V usage is TRBV4-2 and J usage is TRBJ2-1; tentatively, D is TRBD1 or TRBD2 (5 bases each). The V and J ends lost 4 bases and 6 bases respectively, with 13 bases between them. Germline values: CDR1 LGHNA, CDR2 YNFKEQ. The CDR3 sequence is 14 residues long. The CDR3 loop is CASSPRDGTNEQFF. The CDR3 region has the DNA TGTGCCAGCAGCCCCCGGGACGGAACCAATGAGCAGTTCTTC.

J is TRBJ1-2 and V is TRBV27; no clear D. The germline V gene encodes CDR1 MNHEY and CDR2 SMNVEV (reference sequence). Between the trimmed V and J ends, which lost 0 bases and 8 bases, there was a span of 10 bases. The CDR3 totals 13 residues. This CDR3 is CASSLSTRRGYTF. As DNA, the CDR3 is TGTGCCAGCAGTTTATCGACTCGCCGGGGCTACACCTTC.

The chain couples TRBV5-1 to TRBJ1-4, with a weak D call TRBD1 (6 bases). This CDR3 is 15 amino acids long. Per germline, CDR1 SGHRS and CDR2 YFSETQ. Between the trimmed V and J ends, which lost 0 bases and 5 bases, there was a span of 11 bases. CDR3 region: CASSLDRTENEKLFF. In DNA, the CDR3 is TGCGCCAGCAGCTTGGATCGGACAGAGAATGAAAAACTGTTTTTT.